These 11 T cell receptor beta chains were all obtained from the same sample, sequenced in a study of T cell clonotyping in hematopoietic cell transplantation. Sequencing used immunoSEQ multiplex PCR; TCRdb keeps in-frame clones, though not all of them. The sample yields some 6,000 clones, approximately 91% seen once. Here the sequenced sample was peripheral blood mononuclear cells, taken 100 days after allogeneic stem cell transplant. These receptors all come from a female patient in her 50s who had an allogeneic stem cell transplant from a related donor, so the T cells may come from the graft donor. Some clones in this sample may be carry-over from other donors' samples.

The V gene is TRBV6-6, the J gene TRBJ2-7, with no clear D. Trimming removed 3 bases from V and 1 base from J, with 4 bases in between. There are 12 residues in the CDR3. CDR1 is MNHNY, CDR2 SVGAGI, per germline (reference sequence). DNA for the CDR3: TGTGCCAGCAGTTATAGTTCCTACGAGCAGTACTTC. Amino acid sequence: CASSYSSYEQYF.

The chain has TRBV6-6 and TRBJ1-2; D may be TRBD1 (5 bases). Trimming cost V 2 bases and J 2 bases, with 9 bases left between them. The germline CDR1 and CDR2 sequences are MNHNY and SVGAGI (reference sequence). The CDR3 runs 14 residues. This CDR3 is CASSYQGSNYGYTF. CDR3 bases: TGTGCCAGCAGTTACCAGGGTTCAAACTATGGCTACACCTTC.

The rearrangement links TRBV4-3 to TRBJ1-2; tentative D call: TRBD1 (5 bases). The CDR3 sequence is 15 residues long. CDR1 LGHNA and CDR2 YSLEER come from the germline V gene. V lost 0 bases to trimming and J lost 2 bases, with 10 bases between them. In nucleotides, the CDR3 is TGCGCCAGCAGCCAAGATCTCTCAGGGAACTATGGCTACACCTTC. Translated: CASSQDLSGNYGYTF.

The chain uses TRBV11-2 and TRBJ1-1, with D hard to call. With 4 bases removed from V and 1 base from J, the gap between germline ends came to 22 bases. Germline CDR1 and CDR2: SGHAT and FQNNGV. The CDR3 runs to 18 residues. CDR3 region: CASSSVGVQLLSNTEAFF. In DNA form, the CDR3 reads TGTGCCAGCAGCTCGGTCGGGGTTCAGTTATTATCGAACACTGAAGCTTTCTTT. Together with reference TRBV11-2 and TRBJ1-1, the CDR3 gives the full variable domain: EAGVAQSPRYKIIEKRQSVAFWCNPISGHATLYWYQQILGQGPKLLIQFQNNGVVDDSQLPKDRFSAERLKGVDSTLKIQPAKLEDSAVYLCASSSVGVQLLSNTEAFFGQGTRLTVV.

The chain uses TRBV6-1 and TRBJ2-6; TRBD2 might be the D (5 bases). Trimming pared 6 bases from V and 1 base from J, leaving 10 bases between. Germline V gives CDR1 MNHNS, CDR2 SASEGT. The CDR3 is 15 residues long. The CDR3 is CASRSRGSGANVLTF. The CDR3 nucleotides are TGTGCCAGCAGGAGCCGGGGTTCTGGGGCCAACGTCCTGACTTTC.

The rearrangement uses TRBV14 and TRBJ1-1; D uncertain. CDR3 length: 16 residues. Germline CDR1 is SGHDN and CDR2 is FVKESK. With 6 bases removed from V and 4 bases from J, the gap between germline ends came to 21 bases. The CDR3 region is CASSPTRRLKGTEAFF. DNA for the CDR3: TGTGCCAGCAGTCCGACCCGTCGGCTTAAGGGCACTGAAGCTTTCTTT.

The chain links TRBV7-8 to TRBJ1-2; 8 bases map to TRBD1. The V segment lost 4 bases and the J segment 5 bases; nucleotides outside the gene matches: 12. The CDR3 runs 16 residues. Germline V gene lookup returns CDR1 SGHVS and CDR2 FQNEAQ. CDR3 amino acids: CASSSLPQGARYGYTF. The CDR3 DNA sequence: TGTGCCAGCAGCTCGCTCCCCCAGGGGGCGCGGTATGGCTACACCTTC. The full variable domain, completed using reference TRBV7-8 and TRBJ1-2, is GAGVSQSPRYKVAKRGQDVALRCDPISGHVSLFWYQQALGQGPEFLTYFQNEAQLDKSGLPSDRFFAERPEGSVSTLKIQRTQQEDSAVYLCASSSLPQGARYGYTFGSGTRLTVV.

The chain recombines TRBV6-1 with TRBJ1-1; no definite D call. Trimming left V 0 bases short and J 6 bases short, with 8 bases between. The germline V gene encodes CDR1 MNHNS and CDR2 SASEGT. This CDR3 has 13 residues. The chain's CDR3 is CASSEAVSPEAFF. The DNA for the CDR3 is TGTGCCAGCAGTGAAGCTGTGAGTCCTGAAGCTTTCTTT.

The chain couples TRBV5-1 to TRBJ2-3; the D gene could be TRBD1 or TRBD2 (5 bases each). In germline, CDR1 is SGHRS, CDR2 YFSETQ. The CDR3 consists of 13 residues. With 4 bases removed from V and 6 bases from J, the gap between germline ends came to 12 bases. The CDR3 nucleotides read TGCGCCAGCAGCAGGGACCGCGGCGATACGCAGTATTTT. Translated, it gives CASSRDRGDTQYF. Drawing the rest from reference TRBV5-1 and TRBJ2-3, the complete variable domain is KAGVTQTPRYLIKTRGQQVTLSCSPISGHRSVSWYQQTPGQGLQFLFEYFSETQRNKGNFPGRFSGRQFSNSRSEMNVSTLELGDSALYLCASSRDRGDTQYFGPGTRLTVL.

The rearrangement uses TRBV4-3 and TRBJ1-2; D perhaps matches TRBD1 (5 bases). V was clipped by 1 base and J by 6 bases, with 9 bases between them. This CDR3 is 13 amino acids long. The V gene's germline CDR1 is LGHNA and CDR2 YSLEER. The CDR3 DNA sequence: TGCGCCAGCAGCCAAGCGACAGTCAATGGCTACACCTTC. This codes for CASSQATVNGYTF.

This clone has just one count. This chain joins TRBV7-2 and TRBJ2-6; D might be TRBD1 or TRBD2, each matching 5 bases. This CDR3 region has 18 residues. Germline V lookup: CDR1 SGHTA, CDR2 FQGNSA. The ends were cut back, 1 base at V and 0 bases at J, with 13 bases in the middle. CDR3 amino acids: CASSLVGRLVSGANVLTF. CDR3 DNA sequence: TGTGCCAGCAGCTTAGTGGGACGGCTAGTCTCTGGGGCCAACGTCCTGACTTTC.